The clone carrying this T cell receptor (beta chain) has just a few counts. Its specificity is unknown. These data are taken from a study of shared clonotypes between healthy human individuals. For the study at large: Ranging from 18 to 49 in age, donors were two women and a few men.

General observations from the study: An expected dependence of interdonor clonotype sharing on sequencing depth was noted. The sole specimen, blood, was sampled, and tissue repertoires likely differ.

The length of the CDR3 is 14 residues. The ends were cut back, 3 bases at V and 6 bases at J, with 12 bases in the middle. Germline loops: CDR1 MNHEY, CDR2 SMNVEV (reference sequence). Donors were healthy HIV-negative adults without recent acute infections or vaccinations. Generated by immunoSEQ multiplex PCR, the TCRdb table keeps only in-frame clones and is missing some. The sample contains some 510,000 clones, 79% of which appear only once. The chain is built from TRBV27 and TRBJ2-1, with a weak D call TRBD2 (5 bases). Sequenced: PBMCs. The source is a woman between 40 and 55 years old in good health. Some clones in this sample may be carry-over from other donors' samples. CDR3 nucleotides: TGTGCCAGCAGTTTTAACCGGGAAGGCAATGAGCAGTTCTTC. Encoded protein: CASSFNREGNEQFF.